Below, 9 T cell receptor beta chains from the same sample are listed, as sequenced in a study of T-cell reconstitution after alpha-beta-depleted transplantation in children. Researchers prepared the TCRbeta library using unique molecular identifiers, the study reports. TCRdb called the PCR reads again in MiXCR, with one record for every CDR3 protein. Of under 300,000 distinct CDR3 sequences listed, roughly 10% are singletons. The sequencing used peripheral blood, collected 180 days after TCRalphabeta/CD19-depleted stem cell transplant. Receptors were obtained from a male patient under 10 years old who had a stem cell transplant for chronic granulomatous disease, so the T cells may come from the graft donor.

This chain links TRBV12-3 or TRBV12-4 with TRBJ2-7; D is ambiguous. Trimming cost V 6 bases and J 1 base, with 19 bases left between them. CDR3 length: 16 amino acids. As DNA, the CDR3 is TGTGCCAGCAGCCAAGGGTTTTGGGTGAAGTCCTACGAGCAGTACTTC. It translates to CASSQGFWVKSYEQYF.

This clonotype was found many times. This sequence joins TRBV12-3 or TRBV12-4 and TRBJ1-3; TRBD1 is a possible D gene (6 bases). This CDR3 spans 14 amino acids. V lost 6 bases to trimming and J lost 3 bases, with 12 bases between them. CDR3 DNA sequence: TGTGCCAGCAGCACAGGGTGGTATGGAAACACCATATATTTT. Translated, it gives CASSTGWYGNTIYF.

As to this clonotype: Being one base from a much bigger clone, this may be a read error. This sequence joins TRBV5-1 and TRBJ2-2, with TRBD2 matching over 7 bases. CDR1 is SGHRS, CDR2 YFSETQ, per germline. This CDR3 region has 14 residues. The CDR3 DNA sequence: TGCGCCAGCGCAGCGGGGACGAACACCGGGGAGCTGGTTTTT. Translating gives CASAAGTNTGELVF. Filled out from reference TRBV5-1 and TRBJ2-2, the complete variable domain reads KAGVTQTPRYLIKTRGQQVTLSCSPISGHRSVSWYQQTPGQGLQFLFEYFSETQRNKGNFPGRFSGRQFSNSRSEMNVSTLELGDSALYLCASAAGTNTGELVFGEGSRLTVL.

This clonotype was seen many times. This chain uses TRBV20-1 with TRBJ1-1; tentatively, D is TRBD1 (6 bases). Germline values: CDR1 DFQATT, CDR2 SNEGSKA (reference sequence). V was trimmed by 5 bases and J by 2 bases, leaving 15 bases between them. This CDR3 region has 14 residues. Here the CDR3 reads CSAERNRVNTEAFF. The CDR3 DNA sequence: TGCAGTGCTGAGCGAAACAGGGTAAACACTGAAGCTTTCTTT.

This clonotype was recorded at least ten times. The gene calls are TRBV7-9 and TRBJ2-1, with D possibly matching TRBD2 (6 bases). CDR1 and CDR2 from the germline V gene are SEHNR and FQNEAQ (reference sequence). Trimming shortened V by 5 bases and J by 4 bases, and 18 bases separated the two germline ends. The CDR3 is made up of 16 amino acids. The DNA of the CDR3 is TGTGCCAGCAGCCTCCGTATTAAGGCGGGATACAATGAGCAGTTCTTC. Translating it yields CASSLRIKAGYNEQFF.

This clonotype has a count of ten or more. This sequence joins TRBV6-5 and TRBJ2-2; the match to TRBD2 covers 7 bases. The CDR3 runs to 15 residues. V shed 4 bases and J 8 bases; nucleotides not matched to a gene: 10. The germline V gene encodes CDR1 MNHEY and CDR2 SVGAGI. CDR3 protein: CASSLAGSRFGELFF. The CDR3 DNA sequence: TGTGCCAGCAGTTTAGCGGGCAGTCGTTTTGGGGAGCTGTTTTTT.

At least ten counts were recorded for this clonotype. The rearrangement links TRBV20-1 to TRBJ2-1; 10 bases are shared with TRBD2. The CDR3 is 15 residues long. The germline CDR1 and CDR2 sequences are DFQATT and SNEGSKA (reference sequence). V gave up 6 bases and J gave up 8 bases; unmatched junction bases: 13. The CDR3 reads CSAHSGGPLGYEQFF. CDR3 in DNA: TGCAGTGCCCATAGCGGGGGGCCACTAGGTTATGAGCAGTTCTTC.

In its sample, this clonotype was seen many times. The chain is built from TRBV20-1 and TRBJ2-7; a possible D gene is TRBD2 (6 bases). The CDR3 has 16 residues. The ends were cut back, 0 bases at V and 1 base at J, with 16 bases in the middle. Looked up from germline, CDR1 is DFQATT and CDR2 is SNEGSKA (reference sequence). The CDR3 spells CSARDGAGSTSYEQYF. In DNA, the CDR3 is TGCAGTGCTAGAGATGGGGCGGGGTCTACTTCCTACGAGCAGTACTTC.

This clonotype was observed many times. The rearrangement joins TRBV15 to TRBJ2-3; TRBD1 aligns across 7 bases. V was pared by 0 bases and J by 1 base, with 4 bases of the junction left unmatched. Germline V gene lookup returns CDR1 LNHNV and CDR2 YYDKDF (reference sequence). The CDR3 has 16 residues. The CDR3 protein is CATSRDQGQRTDTQYF. CDR3 in DNA: TGTGCCACCAGCAGAGATCAGGGACAGCGCACAGATACGCAGTATTTT.